This T cell receptor beta chain was captured by sequencing in a study of blood T cell repertoires in COVID-19. Measured with immunoSEQ multiplex PCR; TCRdb has only the in-frame clones, and not every one. The table has a few hundred thousand clones, around 88% seen once. It was during active infection that Seattle patients were enrolled and then longitudinally followed. This clone was observed a single time. With 1 base removed from V and 0 bases from J, the gap between germline ends came to 7 bases. The CDR3 has 15 residues. Germline lookup yields CDR1 KGHSH and CDR2 LQKENI. This TCR was recovered from a woman in her thirties with COVID-19, enrolled during active disease. The chain couples TRBV18 to TRBJ1-3; no firm D call. The sample consisted of peripheral blood. CDR3 sequence reads: CASSPLEGSGNTIYF. The CDR3 DNA sequence: TGTGCCAGCTCACCACTCGAGGGCTCTGGAAACACCATATATTTT.